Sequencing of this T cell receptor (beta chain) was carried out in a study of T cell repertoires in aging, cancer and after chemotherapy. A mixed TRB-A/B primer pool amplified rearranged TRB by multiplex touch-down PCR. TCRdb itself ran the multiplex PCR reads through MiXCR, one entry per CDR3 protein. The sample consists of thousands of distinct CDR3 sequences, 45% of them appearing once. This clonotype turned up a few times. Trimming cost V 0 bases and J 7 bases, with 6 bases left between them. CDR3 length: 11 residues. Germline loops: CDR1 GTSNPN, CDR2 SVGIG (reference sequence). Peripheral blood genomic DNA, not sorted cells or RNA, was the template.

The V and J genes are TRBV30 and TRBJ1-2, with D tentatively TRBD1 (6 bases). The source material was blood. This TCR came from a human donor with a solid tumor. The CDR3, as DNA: TGTGCCTGGAGTGTGGGGGCTGGCTACACCTTC. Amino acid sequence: CAWSVGAGYTF. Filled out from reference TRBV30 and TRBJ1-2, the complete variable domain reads SQTIHQWPATLVQPVGSPLSLECTVEGTSNPNLYWYRQAAGRGLQLLFYSVGIGQISSEVPQNLSASRPQDRQFILSSKKLLLSDSGFYLCAWSVGAGYTFGSGTRLTVV.